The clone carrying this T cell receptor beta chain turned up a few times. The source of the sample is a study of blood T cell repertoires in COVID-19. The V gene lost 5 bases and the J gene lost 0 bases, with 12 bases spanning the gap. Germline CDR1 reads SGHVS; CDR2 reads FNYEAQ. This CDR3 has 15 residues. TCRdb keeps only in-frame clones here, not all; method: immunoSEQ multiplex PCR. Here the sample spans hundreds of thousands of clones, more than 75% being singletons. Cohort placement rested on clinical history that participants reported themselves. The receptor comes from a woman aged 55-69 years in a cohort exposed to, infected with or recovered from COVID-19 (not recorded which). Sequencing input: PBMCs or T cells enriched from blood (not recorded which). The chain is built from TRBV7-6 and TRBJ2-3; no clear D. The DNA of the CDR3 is TGTGCCAGCAGCCCAACTACCCTTAGCACAGATACGCAGTATTTT. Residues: CASSPTTLSTDTQYF.